Listed below are T cell receptor beta chains from one sample, sequenced in a study of T cell responses to AZD1222 COVID-19 vaccine. Only in-frame clones appear in the TCRdb table, and some are missing; sequencing was by immunoSEQ multiplex PCR. The table includes more than 50,000 clones, roughly 87% detected once. The sample was peripheral blood, taken 28 days after the second AZD1222 dose. These receptors all stem from an adult who received the AZD1222 COVID-19 vaccine. CDR3s leave out the opening cysteine and the closing phenylalanine or tryptophan.

V	length	J	CDR3
TRBV28	13	TRBJ1-3	ASSSRTGSGNTIY
TRBV7-2	13	TRBJ2-2	ASSMDKRATGELF
TRBV18	12	TRBJ2-3	ASSPPSLTDTQY
TRBV11-1	13	TRBJ1-1	ASSLTGGQDTEAF
TRBV30	11	TRBJ1-4	AWNKVLGEKLF
TRBV18	11	TRBJ1-3	ASSVGSGNTIY
TRBV5-1	13	TRBJ2-2	ASRVGLAGTGELF
TRBV11-3	11	TRBJ1-1	ASSRGTRTEAF
TRBV4-1	15	TRBJ2-5	ASSQGVVPRSKETQY
TRBV28	14	TRBJ2-7	ASSFVQGQPSYEQY
TRBV29-1	12	TRBJ1-2	SVEVAGGFYGYT
TRBV28	9	TRBJ1-1	ASRNPTEAF